The 19 T cell receptor beta chains below all came from one sample that was sequenced in a study of T cell responses to AZD1222 COVID-19 vaccine. Clones were sequenced by immunoSEQ multiplex PCR, and TCRdb holds only the in-frame ones, with some missing. Among 120,000 to 150,000 clones listed, around 90% were seen once. The source material was peripheral blood, sampled on day 0 of AZD1222 vaccination. The receptors were sampled from an adult in good health.

This chain joins TRBV30 and TRBJ1-1; 7 positions match TRBD1. This CDR3 is built from 13 residues. Unmatched junction bases numbered 6, after V lost 7 bases and J lost 1 base. Per germline, CDR1 GTSNPN and CDR2 SVGIG (reference sequence). In nucleotides, the CDR3 is TGTGCCTTTCGGGACAGAGCGAACACTGAAGCTTTCTTT. As protein: CAFRDRANTEAFF.

The V gene is TRBV2, the J gene TRBJ2-2, with 9 bases aligning to TRBD2. This CDR3 contains 15 residues. Germline-derived CDR1 and CDR2 are SNHLY and FYNNEI. V trimming: 6 bases; J trimming: 0 bases; junction bases outside the gene matches: 2. CDR3 DNA: TGTGCCAGCAGGAGACTAGCGGCGAACACCGGGGAGCTGTTTTTT. Translation: CASRRLAANTGELFF. Filled out from reference TRBV2 and TRBJ2-2, the complete variable domain reads EPEVTQTPSHQVTQMGQEVILRCVPISNHLYFYWYRQILGQKVEFLVSFYNNEISEKSEIFDDQFSVERPDGSNFTLKIRSTKLEDSAMYFCASRRLAANTGELFFGEGSRLTVL.

J is TRBJ2-1 and V is TRBV10-3, with D unclear. CDR3 length equals 14 residues. The germline gives CDR1 ENHRY, CDR2 SYGVKD. The V and J ends lost 3 bases and 4 bases respectively, with 10 bases between them. This chain's CDR3 is CAISETRPYNEQFF. The CDR3 DNA follows: TGTGCCATCAGTGAAACCCGACCTTACAATGAGCAGTTCTTC.

The rearrangement joins TRBV6-2 or TRBV6-3 to TRBJ2-5, with D hard to call. The germline V and J ends were trimmed by 0 bases and 2 bases, with 1 base remaining between them. Germline V gives CDR1 MNHEY, CDR2 SVGEGT. This CDR3 comprises 12 residues. CDR3 DNA sequence: TGTGCCAGCAGTTACTCGCAAGAGACCCAGTACTTC. Translated, it gives CASSYSQETQYF.

The V gene is TRBV3-1 (or the pseudogene TRBV3-2), the J gene TRBJ2-7, with TRBD1 matching 9 bases. Trimming removed 3 bases from V and 3 bases from J; junction bases left unmatched: 6. CDR3 length: 15 residues. CDR1 is LGHDT and CDR2 is YNNKEL in the germline V gene (reference sequence). This CDR3 reads CASSQVPGQGYEQYF. The DNA for the CDR3 is TGTGCCAGCAGCCAGGTTCCGGGACAGGGCTACGAGCAGTACTTC.

The rearrangement links TRBV5-1 to TRBJ1-2; TRBD1 aligns across 9 bases. Germline V CDR1 and CDR2: SGHRS, YFSETQ. The CDR3 loop spans 15 amino acids. The trim removed 3 bases at V and 6 bases at J, leaving 9 bases unmatched. CDR3 sequence (DNA): TGCGCCAGCAGCTCGAGAGTACAGGGGGCTGATGGCTACACCTTC. This gives the protein CASSSRVQGADGYTF.

The chain uses TRBV13 and TRBJ2-4, with D unresolved. The V and J ends lost 8 bases and 0 bases respectively, with 8 bases between them. CDR3 length: 13 residues. CDR1 is PRHDT and CDR2 is FYEKMQ in the germline V gene (reference sequence). The CDR3 is CASSVLAKNIQYF. The DNA for the CDR3 is TGTGCCAGCTCTGTGCTAGCCAAAAACATTCAGTACTTC.

V gene TRBV6-5 combines with J gene TRBJ1-5; D unresolved. This CDR3 has 14 residues. Germline CDR1 reads MNHEY; CDR2 reads SVGAGI. The V end lost 4 bases, the J end lost 5 bases, and 12 bases lay between the germline ends. CDR3 sequence: CASSLRRGDQPQHF. DNA of the CDR3: TGTGCCAGCAGTTTAAGGCGGGGAGATCAGCCCCAGCATTTT.

The chain is built from TRBV18 and TRBJ2-3, with a possible D match to TRBD1 (5 bases). Trimming removed 2 bases at V and 3 bases at J, with 12 bases between. Looked up from germline, CDR1 is KGHSH and CDR2 is LQKENI. The CDR3 consists of 15 residues. The CDR3 is CASSPSAGSTDTQYF. In DNA form, the CDR3 reads TGTGCCAGCTCACCAAGCGCAGGGTCGACAGATACGCAGTATTTT.

The J gene is TRBJ2-1, the V gene TRBV5-1; weak D call: TRBD1 (6 bases). The CDR3 is 16 amino acids. V dropped 1 base and J dropped 8 bases, with 19 bases sitting between them. Per the germline V gene, CDR1 is SGHRS and CDR2 is YFSETQ. The CDR3 region is CASSLRAVQGPDEQFF. CDR3 in DNA: TGCGCCAGCAGCTTGAGGGCGGTCCAGGGGCCGGATGAGCAGTTCTTC. Combining the CDR3 with reference TRBV5-1 and TRBJ2-1 gives the whole variable domain KAGVTQTPRYLIKTRGQQVTLSCSPISGHRSVSWYQQTPGQGLQFLFEYFSETQRNKGNFPGRFSGRQFSNSRSEMNVSTLELGDSALYLCASSLRAVQGPDEQFFGPGTRLTVL.

This chain links TRBV5-1 with TRBJ2-7; TRBD2 might be the D (6 bases). This CDR3 contains 16 residues. Germline-derived CDR1 and CDR2 are SGHRS and YFSETQ. The germline V and J ends were trimmed by 0 bases and 0 bases, with 13 bases remaining between them. The CDR3 DNA sequence: TGCGCCAGCAGCTTGGATGGCCCCGGGGGCTCCTACGAGCAGTACTTC. This encodes CASSLDGPGGSYEQYF.

This CDR3 reads CASSKQTGALANYGYTF. CDR3 DNA sequence: TGTGCCAGCTCCAAACAGACAGGGGCCCTAGCTAACTATGGCTACACCTTC. V usage is TRBV18 and J usage is TRBJ1-2, with TRBD1 identical over 8 bases. The junction had 12 bases not matched to a gene; V was cut back by 6 bases and J by 0 bases. Germline assignment: CDR1 KGHSH and CDR2 LQKENI. The CDR3 length is 17 residues.

V gene TRBV19 combines with J gene TRBJ2-6, with unresolved D. The CDR3 is 15 amino acids. Germline loops: CDR1 LNHDA, CDR2 SQIVND (reference sequence). The germline V and J ends were trimmed by 5 bases and 2 bases, with 10 bases remaining between them. CDR3 in amino acids: CASSDGAAGANVLTF. The CDR3 coding sequence is TGTGCCAGTAGTGATGGTGCGGCTGGGGCCAACGTCCTGACTTTC. Full variable domain (outside the CDR3, taken from reference TRBV19 and TRBJ2-6): DGGITQSPKYLFRKEGQNVTLSCEQNLNHDAMYWYRQDPGQGLRLIYYSQIVNDFQKGDIAEGYSVSREKKESFPLTVTSAQKNPTAFYLCASSDGAAGANVLTFGAGSRLTVL.

The CDR3 nucleotides are TGCAGCGTTGAGGGGGACACTGAAGCTTTCTTT. This gives the protein CSVEGDTEAFF. V is TRBV29-1 and J is TRBJ1-1; TRBD1 is a possible D gene (5 bases). CDR3 length: 11 amino acids. Trimming cost V 3 bases and J 3 bases, with 5 bases left between them. Germline V lookup: CDR1 SQVTM, CDR2 ANQGSEA.

The chain has TRBV5-1 and TRBJ2-5, with 9 positions matching TRBD1. Losses at the gene ends were 4 bases for V and 3 bases for J; bases not matched to a gene: 7. CDR3 size: 15 residues. Germline V gives CDR1 SGHRS, CDR2 YFSETQ. The CDR3 DNA reads TGCGCCAGCAGCCCCGGGGACAGGGTGAAAGAGACCCAGTACTTC. Protein product: CASSPGDRVKETQYF. The entire variable domain, with the rest obtained from reference TRBV5-1 and TRBJ2-5, is as follows: KAGVTQTPRYLIKTRGQQVTLSCSPISGHRSVSWYQQTPGQGLQFLFEYFSETQRNKGNFPGRFSGRQFSNSRSEMNVSTLELGDSALYLCASSPGDRVKETQYFGPGTRLLVL.

The rearrangement joins TRBV28 to TRBJ2-7; 10 nucleotides agree with TRBD1. J was trimmed by 3 bases and V by 4 bases; bases with no gene match: 3. From germline, CDR1 is MDHEN and CDR2 SYDVKM. This CDR3 region has 14 residues. The CDR3 DNA is TGTGCCAGCAGTTGGACAGGGGGAAGCTACGAGCAGTACTTC. Translating it yields CASSWTGGSYEQYF.

The chain uses TRBV6-5 and TRBJ1-6; no firm D call. The CDR3 is 14 amino acids. Trimming left V 6 bases short and J 7 bases short, with 13 bases between. CDR1 and CDR2 from the germline V gene are MNHEY and SVGAGI. CDR3 protein: CASSVGSGNSPLHF. DNA for the CDR3: TGTGCCAGCAGCGTGGGGTCCGGGAATTCACCCCTCCACTTT.

The chain joins TRBV6-1 to TRBJ1-2; TRBD1 might be the D (5 bases). V dropped 2 bases and J dropped 3 bases, with 19 bases sitting between them. CDR3 length: 17 residues. Germline V gives CDR1 MNHNS, CDR2 SASEGT. The CDR3 sequence is CASSETTPGRGDYGYTF. CDR3 DNA sequence: TGTGCCAGCAGTGAAACTACCCCGGGGAGGGGCGACTATGGCTACACCTTC.

In its sample, this clone was seen once. The J gene is TRBJ2-7, the V gene TRBV3-1 (or the pseudogene TRBV3-2), with 8 nucleotides matching TRBD2. This CDR3 has 14 residues. The germline V gene has CDR1 LGHDT and CDR2 YNNKEL (reference sequence). J was trimmed by 3 bases and V by 6 bases; bases with no gene match: 7. CDR3 DNA sequence: TGTGCCAGCAGTCTTTCCGGGACTAGCTACGAGCAGTACTTC. It is translated as CASSLSGTSYEQYF.